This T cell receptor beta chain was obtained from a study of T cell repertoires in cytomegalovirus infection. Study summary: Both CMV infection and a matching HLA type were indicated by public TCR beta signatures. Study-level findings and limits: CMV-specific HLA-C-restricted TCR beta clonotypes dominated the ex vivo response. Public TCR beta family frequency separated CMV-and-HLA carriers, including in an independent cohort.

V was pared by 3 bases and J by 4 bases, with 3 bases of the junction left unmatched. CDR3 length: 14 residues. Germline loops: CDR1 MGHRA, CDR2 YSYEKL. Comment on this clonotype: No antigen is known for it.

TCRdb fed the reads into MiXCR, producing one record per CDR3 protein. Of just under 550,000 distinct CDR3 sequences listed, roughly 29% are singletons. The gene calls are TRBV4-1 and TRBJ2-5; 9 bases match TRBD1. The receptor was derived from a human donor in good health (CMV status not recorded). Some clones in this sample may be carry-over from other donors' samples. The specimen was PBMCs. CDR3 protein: CASSHPGQGETQYF. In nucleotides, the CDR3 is TGCGCCAGCAGCCATCCGGGACAGGGAGAGACCCAGTACTTC.